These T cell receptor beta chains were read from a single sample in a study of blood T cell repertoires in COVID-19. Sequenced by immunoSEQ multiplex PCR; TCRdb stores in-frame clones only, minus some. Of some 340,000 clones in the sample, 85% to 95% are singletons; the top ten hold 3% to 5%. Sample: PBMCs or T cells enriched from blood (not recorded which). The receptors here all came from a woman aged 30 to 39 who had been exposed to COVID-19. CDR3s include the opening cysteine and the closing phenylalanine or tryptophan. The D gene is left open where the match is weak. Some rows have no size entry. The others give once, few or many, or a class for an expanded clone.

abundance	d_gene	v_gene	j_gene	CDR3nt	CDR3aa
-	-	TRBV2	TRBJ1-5	TGTGCCAGCCGATGGACAGAAGGCAATCAGCCCCAGCATTTT	CASRWTEGNQPQHF
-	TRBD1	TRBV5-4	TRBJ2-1	TGTGCCAGCAGTAGGGGGCTGAATGAGCAGTTCTTC	CASSRGLNEQFF
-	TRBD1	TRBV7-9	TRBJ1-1	TGTGCCAGCAGCTTACCAAATCGGGACAGGACGCCTGAAGCTTTCTTT	CASSLPNRDRTPEAFF
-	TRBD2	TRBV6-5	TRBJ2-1	TGTGCCAGCAACCGAGCGGGGTCCTCCTACAATGAGCAGTTCTTC	CASNRAGSSYNEQFF
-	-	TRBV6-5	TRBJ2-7	TGTGCCAGCAGTTACTCTGGGGACATCACGAGCGAGCAGTACTTC	CASSYSGDITSEQYF
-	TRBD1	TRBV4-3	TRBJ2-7	TGCGCCAGCAGCCAAGATGGTGGACAGGTCTACGAGCAGTACTTC	CASSQDGGQVYEQYF
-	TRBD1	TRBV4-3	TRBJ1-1	TGCGCCAGCAGCCAAGATCGGGACAGGGGGACTGAAGCTTTCTTT	CASSQDRDRGTEAFF
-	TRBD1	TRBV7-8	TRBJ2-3	TGTGCCAGCAGCTTAGCGTCGGGACAGCCGCAGTATTTT	CASSLASGQPQYF
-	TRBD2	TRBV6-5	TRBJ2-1	TGTGCCAGCAACCTAGGGGCTAGCGGGGGGAATGAGCAGTTCTTC	CASNLGASGGNEQFF
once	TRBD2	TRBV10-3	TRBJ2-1	TGTGCCATCAGGGAGGTAGCGGGGGCCAACAATGAGCAGTTCTTC	CAIREVAGANNEQFF
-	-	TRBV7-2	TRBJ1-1	TGTGCCAGCAGCTTAGATGCAGGTATGAACACTGAAGCTTTCTTT	CASSLDAGMNTEAFF